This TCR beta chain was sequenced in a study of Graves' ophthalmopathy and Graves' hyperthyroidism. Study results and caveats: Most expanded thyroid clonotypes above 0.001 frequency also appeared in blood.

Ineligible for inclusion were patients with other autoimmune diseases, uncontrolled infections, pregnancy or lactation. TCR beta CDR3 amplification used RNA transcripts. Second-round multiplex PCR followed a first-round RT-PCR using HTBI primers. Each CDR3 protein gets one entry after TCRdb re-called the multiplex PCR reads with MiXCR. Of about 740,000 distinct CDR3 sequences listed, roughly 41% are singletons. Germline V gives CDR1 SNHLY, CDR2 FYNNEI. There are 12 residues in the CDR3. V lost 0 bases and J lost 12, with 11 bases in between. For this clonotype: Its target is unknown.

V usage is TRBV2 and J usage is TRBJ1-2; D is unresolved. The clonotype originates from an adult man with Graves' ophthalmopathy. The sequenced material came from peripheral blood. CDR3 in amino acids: CASSEAGSGNTF. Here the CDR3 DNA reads TGTGCCAGCAGTGAAGCGGGGTCAGGAAACACCTTC.